This TCR beta chain was sequenced in a study of T cells expressing NK-cell markers. For this clonotype: The antigen is not known.

The CDR3 sequence is 14 residues long. From germline, CDR1 is MNHNY and CDR2 SVGAGI (reference sequence). TCRdb reprocessed the 5' RACE reads and keeps a single row for each CDR3 protein, giving no DNA. In all, the sample yields about 460,000 distinct CDR3 sequences. Study-wide points: HCMV specificity of the expanded NKG2C+ T cell clones stayed unclear.

The J gene is TRBJ2-7, the V gene TRBV6-6. The sequenced material came from blood T cells: a sorted CD56 or NKG2C T cell subset, CD4+ or CD8+ T cells, or bulk PBMC T cells (not recorded which). The sequence was collected from a woman in her fifties or sixties in good health. CDR3: CASGSYQKSYEQYF.